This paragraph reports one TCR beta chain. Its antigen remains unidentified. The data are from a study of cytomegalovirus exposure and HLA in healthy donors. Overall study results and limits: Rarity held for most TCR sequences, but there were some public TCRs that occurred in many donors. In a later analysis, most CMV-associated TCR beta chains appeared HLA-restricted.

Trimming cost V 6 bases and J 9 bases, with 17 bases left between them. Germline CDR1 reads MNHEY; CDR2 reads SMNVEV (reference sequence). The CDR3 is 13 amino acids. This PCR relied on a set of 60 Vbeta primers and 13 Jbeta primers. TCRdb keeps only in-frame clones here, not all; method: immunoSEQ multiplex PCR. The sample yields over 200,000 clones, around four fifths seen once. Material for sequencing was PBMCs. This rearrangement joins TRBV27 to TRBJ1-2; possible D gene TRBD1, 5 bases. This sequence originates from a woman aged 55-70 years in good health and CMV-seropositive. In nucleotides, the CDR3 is TGTGCCAGCAGGCCAGACAGTAGTTACCGCTACACCTTC. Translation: CASRPDSSYRYTF.